The rows below give T cell receptor beta chains drawn from one sample of a study of T cells in Graves' hyperthyroidism and ophthalmopathy. Via MiXCR, TCRdb re-called the multiplex PCR reads, giving one row per CDR3 protein. The repertoire holds 300,000 to 400,000 distinct CDR3 sequences, with about 20% as singletons. The sample consisted of blood. These receptors all stem from a woman in her 50s with Graves' hyperthyroidism. Each CDR3 is given with its conserved first and last residue. The D gene is left open where the match is weak. Expanded clones get a size class; other rows say once, few or many, or leave the size out.

size: many; D: NA; V: TRBV28; J: TRBJ2-5; CDR3: CASSLSETQYF; DNA: TGTGCCAGCAGCCTGAGCGAGACCCAGTACTTC
size: many; D: NA; V: TRBV28; J: TRBJ2-1; CDR3: CASTLGGPLSNEQFF; DNA: TGTGCCAGCACCCTGGGGGGGCCCCTGAGCAATGAGCAGTTCTTC
size: many; D: NA; V: TRBV12-3/TRBV12-4; J: TRBJ1-1; CDR3: CASSLFSTGRAGTEAFF; DNA: TGTGCCAGCAGTTTATTCTCTACAGGAAGGGCTGGTACTGAAGCTTTCTTT
size: many; D: TRBD2; V: TRBV28; J: TRBJ2-1; CDR3: CASGQGGPYNEQFF; DNA: TGTGCCAGCGGGCAGGGAGGGCCTTACAATGAGCAGTTCTTC
size: NA; D: NA; V: TRBV14; J: TRBJ2-1; CDR3: CASSQNAGYSYNEQSF; DNA: TGTGCCAGCAGCCAAAACGCAGGCTACTCCTACAATGAGCAGTCCTTC
size: NA; D: NA; V: TRBV27; J: TRBJ1-5; CDR3: CACSFSAGNQPQHF; DNA: TGTGCCTGCAGTTTCTCGGCCGGGAATCAGCCCCAGCATTTT
size: NA; D: TRBD2; V: TRBV6-2/TRBV6-3; J: TRBJ2-3; CDR3: CASSYSLAGQMSTDTQYF; DNA: TGTGCCAGCAGTTATAGTCTAGCGGGGCAGATGAGCACAGATACGCAGTATTTT
size: few; D: NA; V: TRBV28; J: TRBJ2-1; CDR3: CASSLFLGAEQFF; DNA: TGTGCCAGCAGTTTATTCCTTGGGGCTGAGCAGTTCTTC
size: NA; D: NA; V: TRBV19; J: TRBJ1-5; CDR3: CASTGDHSNQPQHF; DNA: TGTGCCAGTACGGGGGACCATAGCAATCAGCCCCAGCATTTT
size: NA; D: NA; V: TRBV12-3/TRBV12-4; J: TRBJ2-3; CDR3: CASSLILTDTQYF; DNA: TGTGCCAGCAGTTTAATCCTTACAGATACGCAGTATTTT
size: NA; D: NA; V: TRBV2; J: TRBJ2-3; CDR3: CASRDSLSGPSTDTQYF; DNA: TGTGCCAGCAGGGACAGCCTTAGCGGACCTAGCACAGATACGCAGTATTTT
size: NA; D: NA; V: TRBV5-1; J: TRBJ1-1; CDR3: CASSLAVHTEAFF; DNA: TGCGCCAGCAGCTTGGCCGTCCACACTGAAGCTTTCTTT
size: few; D: NA; V: TRBV7-9; J: TRBJ2-1; CDR3: CASSARQYNEQFF; DNA: TGTGCCAGCAGCGCTAGACAGTACAATGAGCAGTTCTTC
size: NA; D: TRBD2; V: TRBV27; J: TRBJ2-1; CDR3: CASSLYWREGPGNEQFF; DNA: TGTGCCAGCAGTTTATATTGGCGGGAGGGCCCGGGCAATGAGCAGTTCTTC
size: few; D: NA; V: TRBV12-3/TRBV12-4; J: TRBJ1-2; CDR3: CASSAGVGAFGYTF; DNA: TGTGCCAGCAGTGCCGGGGTGGGGGCATTTGGCTACACCTTC
size: few; D: NA; V: TRBV5-1; J: TRBJ1-6; CDR3: CASSRGDNSPLHF; DNA: TGCGCCAGCAGCAGGGGTGATAATTCACCCCTCCACTTT
size: NA; D: NA; V: TRBV12-3/TRBV12-4; J: TRBJ2-1; CDR3: CASSHRQWNNEQFF; DNA: TGTGCCAGCAGCCACCGACAGTGGAACAATGAGCAGTTCTTC
size: many; D: NA; V: TRBV30; J: TRBJ1-1; CDR3: CAWSVIEAGVTEAFF; DNA: TGTGCCTGGAGTGTTATTGAGGCAGGGGTCACTGAAGCTTTCTTT
size: many; D: TRBD1; V: TRBV30; J: TRBJ2-5; CDR3: CAWTTGHQTQYF; DNA: TGTGCCTGGACGACAGGGCACCAGACCCAGTACTTC
size: many; D: TRBD1; V: TRBV12-3/TRBV12-4; J: TRBJ1-6; CDR3: CASSLQGASGSPLHF; DNA: TGTGCCAGCAGTTTACAGGGGGCCTCGGGATCACCCCTCCACTTT
size: once; D: NA; V: TRBV15; J: TRBJ2-3; CDR3: CATSNSDRLDTQYF; DNA: TGTGCCACCAGCAACTCAGACCGTTTAGATACGCAGTATTTT
size: many; D: NA; V: TRBV11-2; J: TRBJ2-5; CDR3: CASSWGRGRETQYF; DNA: TGTGCCAGCAGCTGGGGTAGGGGCCGTGAGACCCAGTACTTC
size: few; D: NA; V: TRBV27; J: TRBJ1-2; CDR3: CATPNRPRYGYTF; DNA: TGTGCCACCCCAAACCGGCCCAGATATGGCTACACCTTC
size: NA; D: TRBD2; V: TRBV7-3; J: TRBJ2-1; CDR3: CASSLGVAGGGMQFF; DNA: TGTGCCAGCAGCTTAGGGGTAGCGGGGGGCGGAATGCAGTTCTTC
size: NA; D: NA; V: TRBV18; J: TRBJ1-3; CDR3: CASSPPTDPGNTIYF; DNA: TGTGCCAGCTCACCACCGACAGATCCTGGAAACACCATATATTTT
size: NA; D: TRBD1; V: TRBV6-2/TRBV6-3; J: TRBJ1-5; CDR3: CASRPEGADQPQHF; DNA: TGTGCCAGCAGACCGGAGGGGGCGGATCAGCCCCAGCATTTT
size: NA; D: TRBD1; V: TRBV2; J: TRBJ1-5; CDR3: CASSGQVNQPQHF; DNA: TGTGCCAGCAGCGGACAGGTCAATCAGCCCCAGCATTTT
size: many; D: TRBD2; V: TRBV5-1; J: TRBJ2-7; CDR3: CASSDRTSGRAWSGEQYF; DNA: TGCGCCAGCAGCGACCGGACTAGCGGGAGGGCCTGGTCGGGGGAGCAGTACTTC
size: few; D: NA; V: TRBV5-1; J: TRBJ2-1; CDR3: CASSYSFGDPSYNEQFF; DNA: TGCGCCAGCAGTTATTCTTTTGGGGACCCCTCCTACAATGAGCAGTTCTTC
size: many; D: TRBD2; V: TRBV3-1; J: TRBJ2-5; CDR3: CASSQEGLGQETQYF; DNA: TGTGCCAGCAGCCAAGAAGGACTAGGGCAAGAGACCCAGTACTTC
size: few; D: NA; V: TRBV5-1; J: TRBJ2-3; CDR3: CASSLDRDTDTQYF; DNA: TGCGCCAGCAGCTTGGACAGGGACACAGATACGCAGTATTTT
size: NA; D: TRBD2; V: TRBV20-1; J: TRBJ2-3; CDR3: CSATPLIAGGSTDTQYF; DNA: TGCAGTGCTACTCCCCTGATAGCGGGAGGGAGCACAGATACGCAGTATTTT
size: many; D: TRBD1; V: TRBV28; J: TRBJ2-3; CDR3: CASSNRGGYTDTQYF; DNA: TGTGCCAGCAGTAACAGGGGTGGTTACACAGATACGCAGTATTTT
size: few; D: TRBD2; V: TRBV20-1; J: TRBJ2-5; CDR3: CSAPLTSGGPWTQYF; DNA: TGCAGTGCCCCTCTTACTAGCGGGGGGCCGTGGACCCAGTACTTC
size: many; D: NA; V: TRBV5-1; J: TRBJ1-1; CDR3: CASSEWTGNTEAFF; DNA: TGCGCCAGCAGCGAATGGACGGGGAACACTGAAGCTTTCTTT
size: NA; D: NA; V: TRBV6-1; J: TRBJ1-3; CDR3: CASSQGGMEDTIYF; DNA: TGTGCCAGCAGCCAAGGGGGGATGGAAGACACCATATATTTT
size: few; D: NA; V: TRBV30; J: TRBJ1-3; CDR3: CAWRDWAGSGNTIYF; DNA: TGTGCCTGGAGAGACTGGGCCGGCTCTGGAAACACCATATATTTT
size: few; D: NA; V: TRBV30; J: TRBJ1-2; CDR3: CAWDRWNYGYTF; DNA: TGTGCCTGGGACCGATGGAACTATGGCTACACCTTC
size: many; D: TRBD1; V: TRBV10-2; J: TRBJ2-7; CDR3: CASMGTGTYEQYF; DNA: TGCGCCAGCATGGGGACAGGGACCTACGAGCAGTACTTC
size: NA; D: NA; V: TRBV7-8; J: TRBJ1-2; CDR3: CASSEADSYGYTF; DNA: TGTGCCAGCAGCGAAGCGGACAGCTATGGCTACACCTTC
size: few; D: TRBD1; V: TRBV4-1; J: TRBJ1-2; CDR3: CASSRPDRAGYGYTF; DNA: TGCGCCAGCAGCCGGCCGGACAGGGCCGGCTATGGCTACACCTTC
size: few; D: NA; V: TRBV28; J: TRBJ2-5; CDR3: CASLTARLQETQYF; DNA: TGTGCCAGCCTTACCGCCCGGCTACAAGAGACCCAGTACTTC
size: many; D: TRBD2; V: TRBV7-3; J: TRBJ2-1; CDR3: CASSFSGGYNEQFF; DNA: TGTGCCAGCAGCTTTAGCGGGGGCTACAATGAGCAGTTCTTC
size: NA; D: NA; V: TRBV30; J: TRBJ2-1; CDR3: CAWSVMLADNEQFF; DNA: TGTGCCTGGAGTGTAATGTTAGCGGACAATGAGCAGTTCTTC
size: NA; D: NA; V: TRBV6-2/TRBV6-3; J: TRBJ1-4; CDR3: CASSDRGTVEKLFF; DNA: TGTGCCAGCAGCGACCGAGGGACGGTCGAAAAACTGTTTTTT
size: NA; D: NA; V: TRBV5-6; J: TRBJ2-1; CDR3: CASSSPSLSYNEQFF; DNA: TGTGCCAGCAGTTCCCCAAGCCTCTCCTACAATGAGCAGTTCTTC
size: few; D: NA; V: TRBV29-1; J: TRBJ1-2; CDR3: CSAEMTELYGYTF; DNA: TGCAGCGCCGAAATGACAGAACTCTATGGCTACACCTTC
size: many; D: TRBD2; V: TRBV20-1; J: TRBJ2-1; CDR3: CSALAGGSYNEQFF; DNA: TGCAGTGCCCTAGCGGGAGGGTCCTACAATGAGCAGTTCTTC
size: few; D: TRBD1; V: TRBV12-3/TRBV12-4; J: TRBJ1-1; CDR3: CASSTYRGPEAFF; DNA: TGTGCCAGCAGTACTTACAGGGGTCCTGAAGCTTTCTTT
size: NA; D: TRBD1; V: TRBV5-1; J: TRBJ2-6; CDR3: CASNRGDHSGANVLTF; DNA: TGCGCCAGCAACAGGGGGGATCACTCTGGGGCCAACGTCCTGACTTTC
size: many; D: TRBD2; V: TRBV18; J: TRBJ2-1; CDR3: CASSPGTSGSTSYNEQFF; DNA: TGTGCCAGCTCACCGGGGACTAGCGGGAGTACAAGCTACAATGAGCAGTTCTTC
size: NA; D: NA; V: TRBV28; J: TRBJ2-3; CDR3: CASRDPFTAQYF; DNA: TGTGCCAGCAGGGACCCCTTCACGGCGCAGTATTTT
size: few; D: TRBD2; V: TRBV10-3; J: TRBJ2-1; CDR3: CAVSGTSVYNEQFF; DNA: TGTGCCGTCTCCGGGACTAGCGTCTACAATGAGCAGTTCTTC
size: NA; D: NA; V: TRBV28; J: TRBJ2-7; CDR3: CASSPTGSYERYF; DNA: TGTGCCAGCAGTCCCACAGGGTCCTACGAGCGGTACTTC
size: few; D: TRBD1; V: TRBV20-1; J: TRBJ2-1; CDR3: CSVSSYGTGIHEQFF; DNA: TGCAGTGTATCCTCCTACGGGACAGGGATACATGAGCAGTTCTTC
size: many; D: NA; V: TRBV3-1; J: TRBJ2-1; CDR3: CASSQDPHANEQFF; DNA: TGTGCCAGCAGCCAAGATCCCCATGCGAATGAGCAGTTCTTC
size: many; D: NA; V: TRBV3-1; J: TRBJ2-1; CDR3: CASSQDDPGRVYNEQFF; DNA: TGTGCCAGCAGCCAAGATGATCCAGGGCGAGTTTACAATGAGCAGTTCTTC
size: few; D: NA; V: TRBV6-2/TRBV6-3; J: TRBJ2-2; CDR3: CASSPLEMGTGELFF; DNA: TGTGCCAGCAGTCCCCTAGAGATGGGCACCGGGGAGCTGTTTTTT
size: NA; D: NA; V: TRBV3-1; J: TRBJ2-1; CDR3: CASSLTVGNEQFF; DNA: TGTGCCAGCAGCCTAACTGTTGGTAATGAGCAGTTCTTC